This TCR beta chain is from a study of PD-1 blockade in classical Hodgkin lymphoma. The overall study: With a 2-week interval, patients received intravenous nivolumab at 3 mg/kg.

Each patient's relapse followed autologous stem cell transplantation, and brentuximab vedotin exposure varied. Sequencing was performed with immunoSEQ multiplex PCR; in TCRdb, only in-frame clones are kept and a portion is missing. Counted here are approximately 51,000 clones, 73% occurring once; the ten biggest clones make up about 15%. Turning to this clone: The antigen remains unidentified.

Between the trimmed V and J ends, which lost 0 bases and 5 bases, there was a span of 19 bases. Looked up from germline, CDR1 is SGHDN and CDR2 is FVKESK. The CDR3 is made up of 18 amino acids. Study-level points and caveats: Whoever responded completely had baseline diversity much like that seen in newly diagnosed patients. In CD4+ cells, TCR diversity went up significantly by C4D1, but in CD8+ cells it did not.

Sequenced material: peripheral blood mononuclear cells (PBMCs), taken before the second cycle of nivolumab. The TCR was taken from a human donor with classical Hodgkin lymphoma. The rearrangement links TRBV14 to TRBJ2-2; D is uncertain. The CDR3 sequence is CASSQDGVLPGPTGELFF. In DNA, the CDR3 is TGTGCCAGCAGCCAAGATGGGGTATTGCCCGGGCCAACCGGGGAGCTGTTTTTT. The variable domain in full, completed from reference TRBV14 and TRBJ2-2, reads EAGVTQFPSHSVIEKGQTVTLRCDPISGHDNLYWYRRVMGKEIKFLLHFVKESKQDESGMPNNRFLAERTGGTYSTLKVQPAELEDSGVYFCASSQDGVLPGPTGELFFGEGSRLTVL.